This TCR beta chain was observed in a study of cytomegalovirus exposure and HLA in healthy donors. General study results and limits: Differences between HLA loci emerged in a later analysis of TCR association rates, with DRB1 most and HLA-C fewest.

On this clone itself: Its target is not known.

It was with 60 Vbeta and 13 Jbeta primers that the PCR ran. Original analysis: Later reanalysis found about 78 million unique TCR beta chains, around 9.9 million of them shared. Profiled with immunoSEQ multiplex PCR; TCRdb holds only in-frame clones, not every one. V, J and clone size derive from that table, while D and trimming were established from the DNA sequence. The data show some 150,000 clones, with approximately 80% seen just once and roughly 0.75% held by the top ten. This CDR3 is 13 amino acids long. Trimming took 1 base from V and 5 from J, leaving 5 bases between them. Per germline, CDR1 KGHSH and CDR2 LQKENI.

The sample was PBMCs. This sequence was found in a woman younger than 30 in good health and CMV-seronegative. The chain has TRBV18 and TRBJ2-2, with D hard to call. CDR3 residues: CASSPLPTGELFF. As DNA, the CDR3 is TGTGCCAGCTCACCACTCCCAACCGGGGAGCTGTTTTTT. Together with reference TRBV18 and TRBJ2-2, the CDR3 gives the full variable domain: NAGVMQNPRHLVRRRGQEARLRCSPMKGHSHVYWYRQLPEEGLKFMVYLQKENIIDESGMPKERFSAEFPKEGPSILRIQQVVRGDSAAYFCASSPLPTGELFFGEGSRLTVL.